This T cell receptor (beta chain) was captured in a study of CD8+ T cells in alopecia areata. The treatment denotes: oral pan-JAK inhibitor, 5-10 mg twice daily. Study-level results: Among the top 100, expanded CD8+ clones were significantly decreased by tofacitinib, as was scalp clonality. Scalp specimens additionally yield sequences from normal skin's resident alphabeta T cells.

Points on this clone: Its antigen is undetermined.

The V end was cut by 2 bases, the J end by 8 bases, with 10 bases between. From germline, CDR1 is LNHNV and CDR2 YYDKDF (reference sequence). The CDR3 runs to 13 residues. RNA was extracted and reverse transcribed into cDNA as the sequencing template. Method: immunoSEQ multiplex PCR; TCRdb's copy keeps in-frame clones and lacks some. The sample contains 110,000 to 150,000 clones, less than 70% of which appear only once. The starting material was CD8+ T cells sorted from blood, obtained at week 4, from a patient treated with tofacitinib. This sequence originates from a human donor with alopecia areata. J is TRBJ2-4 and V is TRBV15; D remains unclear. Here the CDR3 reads CATSRQPGDIQYF. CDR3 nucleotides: TGTGCCACCAGCAGACAACCTGGGGACATTCAGTACTTC.